The 10 T cell receptor beta chains presented below share a single source sample, sequenced in a study of OX40 agonist ivuxolimab in advanced cancers. Sequencing used immunoSEQ multiplex PCR; TCRdb keeps in-frame clones, though not all of them. The data hold about 54,000 clones, with almost 85% observed a single time. Sample: CD4+ or CD8+ T cells sorted from blood, taken in a trial of the OX40 agonist ivuxolimab. The origin of the receptors is an adult with an advanced solid tumor such as melanoma, head and neck, liver or kidney cancer.

This chain uses TRBV18 with TRBJ1-1, with unresolved D. The length of the CDR3 is 18 residues. The germline CDR1 and CDR2 sequences are KGHSH and LQKENI. V was cut by 1 base and J by 0 bases, with 18 bases left in between. CDR3 bases: TGTGCCAGCTCACCACGCATACGAAGTGTGGCCATGAACACTGAAGCTTTCTTT. Protein product: CASSPRIRSVAMNTEAFF.

The chain combines TRBV5-6 with TRBJ1-4; 7 nucleotides match TRBD1. Unmatched junction bases numbered 14, after V lost 4 bases and J lost 8 bases. The germline CDR1 and CDR2 sequences are SGHDT and YYEEEE. CDR3 size: 16 residues. The CDR3 here is CASSAKDHRGREKLFF. CDR3 nucleotide sequence: TGTGCCAGCAGCGCCAAAGACCACAGGGGTAGAGAAAAACTGTTTTTT.

This chain joins TRBV18 and TRBJ2-5; D is unclear. Trimming left V 3 bases short and J 2 bases short, with 10 bases between. Per the germline V gene, CDR1 is KGHSH and CDR2 is LQKENI. The CDR3 is made up of 14 amino acids. The CDR3 is CASSPPTSQETQYF. For the CDR3, the DNA is TGTGCCAGCTCACCCCCGACATCACAAGAGACCCAGTACTTC.

The J gene is TRBJ2-6, the V gene TRBV30; TRBD1 matches at 8 bases. With 1 base clipped from V and 0 bases from J, the junction kept 8 bases outside the gene matches. The germline CDR1 and CDR2 sequences are GTSNPN and SVGIG (reference sequence). The CDR3 is 18 amino acids. The CDR3 DNA reads as TGTGCCTGGAGTGCGAACAGGGGGTTCCTCTCTGGGGCCAACGTCCTGACTTTC. It codes for CAWSANRGFLSGANVLTF.

Concerning this clone itself: One end of the junction does not line up with germline, which may come from a read error. V usage is TRBV5-1 and J usage is TRBJ2-7; 12 nucleotides line up with TRBD2. Germline CDR1 and CDR2: SGHRS and YFSETQ. This CDR3 is built from 16 residues. The CDR3: CASSFRTSGIPYEQYF. For the CDR3, the DNA is TGTGCCAGCAGCTTCCGGACTAGCGGGATCCCCTACGAGCAGTACTTC. The variable domain in full, with the rest retrieved from reference TRBV5-1 and TRBJ2-7, is KAGVTQTPRYLIKTRGQQVTLSCSPISGHRSVSWYQQTPGQGLQFLFEYFSETQRNKGNFPGRFSGRQFSNSRSEMNVSTLELGDSALYLCASSFRTSGIPYEQYFGPGTRLTVT.

The V gene is TRBV11-3, the J gene TRBJ2-3; weak D call: TRBD2 (5 bases). V lost 1 base, J lost 2 bases, and 13 bases lay in between. Looked up from germline, CDR1 is SGHNT and CDR2 is YENEEA. This CDR3 region has 16 residues. CDR3: CASSLGTGSFTDTQYF. The CDR3 DNA reads as TGTGCCAGCAGCTTAGGAACGGGATCATTCACAGATACGCAGTATTTT.

The V gene is TRBV6-6, the J gene TRBJ2-7, with 8 bases aligning to TRBD2. V lost 2 bases, J lost 6 bases, and 6 bases stayed unmatched. CDR3 size: 14 residues. The germline V gene has CDR1 MNHNY and CDR2 SVGAGI (reference sequence). The CDR3 DNA follows: TGTGCCAGCAGTTACAGGCGGGAGGCGGCCGAGCAGTACTTC. Translating it yields CASSYRREAAEQYF.

The rearrangement joins TRBV9 to TRBJ2-1, with 9 nucleotides matching TRBD2. Germline V gene lookup returns CDR1 SGDLS and CDR2 YYNGEE. Germline trimming cut 4 bases from V and 8 bases from J; bases unmatched to any gene: 7. This CDR3 contains 14 residues. The CDR3 sequence is CASSSRTSVDEQFF. The CDR3 nucleotides read TGTGCCAGCAGCTCACGGACTAGCGTAGATGAGCAGTTCTTC.

The rearrangement uses TRBV14 and TRBJ2-7, with TRBD2 matching over 8 bases. The germline V gene encodes CDR1 SGHDN and CDR2 FVKESK. CDR3 length: 16 residues. The V segment lost 1 base and the J segment 0 bases; nucleotides outside the gene matches: 5. The CDR3 nucleotides are TGTGCCAGCAGCCAAGGGGTAGCGGGGAGCTCCTACGAGCAGTACTTC. It translates to CASSQGVAGSSYEQYF.

J is TRBJ2-3 and V is TRBV6-5, with 8 bases identical to TRBD1. The CDR3 totals 14 residues. J lost 2 bases, V lost 7 bases, and 5 bases had no gene match. The germline V gene has CDR1 MNHEY and CDR2 SVGAGI. CDR3 DNA sequence: TGTGCCAGCAAGGCGGGACAGGCCACAGATACGCAGTATTTT. Residues: CASKAGQATDTQYF.